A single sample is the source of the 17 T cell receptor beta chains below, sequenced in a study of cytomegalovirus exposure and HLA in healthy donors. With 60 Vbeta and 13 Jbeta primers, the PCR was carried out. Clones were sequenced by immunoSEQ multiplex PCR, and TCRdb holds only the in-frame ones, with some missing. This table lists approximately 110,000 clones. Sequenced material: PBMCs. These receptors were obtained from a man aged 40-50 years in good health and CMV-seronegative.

CDR3 protein: CASSFSGSNEQFF. Here the CDR3 DNA reads TGTGCCAGCAGCTTTAGCGGGAGCAATGAGCAGTTCTTC. The rearrangement joins TRBV11-3 to TRBJ2-1; 9 positions match TRBD2. CDR3 length equals 13 residues. Germline trimming cut 3 bases from V and 6 bases from J; bases unmatched to any gene: 0. Germline V gene lookup returns CDR1 SGHNT and CDR2 YENEEA. Together with reference TRBV11-3 and TRBJ2-1, the CDR3 gives the full variable domain: EAGVVQSPRYKIIEKKQPVAFWCNPISGHNTLYWYLQNLGQGPELLIRYENEEAVDDSQLPKDRFSAERLKGVDSTLKIQPAELGDSAVYLCASSFSGSNEQFFGPGTRLTVL.

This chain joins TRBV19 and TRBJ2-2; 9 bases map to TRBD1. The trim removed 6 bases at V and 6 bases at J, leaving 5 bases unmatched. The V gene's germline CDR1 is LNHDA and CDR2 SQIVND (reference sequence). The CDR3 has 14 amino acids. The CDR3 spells CASSRDRASGELFF. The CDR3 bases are TGTGCCAGTAGCCGGGACAGGGCCTCCGGGGAGCTGTTTTTT. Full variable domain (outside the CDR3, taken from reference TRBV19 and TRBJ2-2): DGGITQSPKYLFRKEGQNVTLSCEQNLNHDAMYWYRQDPGQGLRLIYYSQIVNDFQKGDIAEGYSVSREKKESFPLTVTSAQKNPTAFYLCASSRDRASGELFFGEGSRLTVL.

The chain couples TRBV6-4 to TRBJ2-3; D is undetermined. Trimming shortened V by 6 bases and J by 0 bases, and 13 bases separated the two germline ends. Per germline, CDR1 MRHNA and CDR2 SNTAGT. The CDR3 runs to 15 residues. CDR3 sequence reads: CASRLEASSTDTQYF. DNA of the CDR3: TGTGCCAGCAGACTCGAAGCGAGTAGCACAGATACGCAGTATTTT.

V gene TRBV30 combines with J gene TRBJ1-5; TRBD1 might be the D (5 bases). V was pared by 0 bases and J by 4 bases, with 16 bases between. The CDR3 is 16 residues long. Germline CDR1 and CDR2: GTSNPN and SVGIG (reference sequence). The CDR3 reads CAWSVPGRGLNQPQHF. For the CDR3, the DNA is TGTGCCTGGAGTGTACCGGGGAGGGGCTTAAATCAGCCCCAGCATTTT.

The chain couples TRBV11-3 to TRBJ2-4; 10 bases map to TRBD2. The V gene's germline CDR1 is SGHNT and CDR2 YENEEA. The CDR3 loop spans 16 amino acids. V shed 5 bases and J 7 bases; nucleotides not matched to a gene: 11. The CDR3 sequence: CASSPSGLAGVNIQYF. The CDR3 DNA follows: TGTGCCAGCAGCCCGTCGGGTCTAGCGGGAGTGAACATTCAGTACTTC.

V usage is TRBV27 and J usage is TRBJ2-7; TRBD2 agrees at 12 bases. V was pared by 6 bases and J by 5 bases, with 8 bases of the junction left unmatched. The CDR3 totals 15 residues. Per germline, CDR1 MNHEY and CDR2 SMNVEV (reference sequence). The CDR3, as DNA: TGTGCCAGCAGCTCCCGACTAGCGGGAGACCACGAGCAGTACTTC. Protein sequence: CASSSRLAGDHEQYF.

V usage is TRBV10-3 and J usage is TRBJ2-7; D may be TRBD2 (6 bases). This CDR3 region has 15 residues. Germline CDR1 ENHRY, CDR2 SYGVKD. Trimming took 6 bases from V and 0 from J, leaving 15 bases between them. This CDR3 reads CAISDGRGISYEQYF. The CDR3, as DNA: TGTGCCATCAGCGACGGTCGGGGGATCTCCTACGAGCAGTACTTC.

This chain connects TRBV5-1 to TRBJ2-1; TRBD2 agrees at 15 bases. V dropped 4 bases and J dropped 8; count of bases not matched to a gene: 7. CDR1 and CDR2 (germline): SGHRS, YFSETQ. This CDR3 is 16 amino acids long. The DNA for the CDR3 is TGCGCCAGCAGCAAAGGACTAGCGGGAGGGTCCCATGAGCAGTTCTTC. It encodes CASSKGLAGGSHEQFF.

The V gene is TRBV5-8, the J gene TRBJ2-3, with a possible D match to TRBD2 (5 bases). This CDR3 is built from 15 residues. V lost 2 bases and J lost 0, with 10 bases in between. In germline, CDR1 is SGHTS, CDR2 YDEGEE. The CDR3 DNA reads TGTGCCAGCAGCTTAGAGGGAGAGAGCACAGATACGCAGTATTTT. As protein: CASSLEGESTDTQYF.

The CDR3 sequence is CSVGGGSAYNEQFF. CDR3 DNA: TGCAGCGTTGGGGGGGGGAGTGCCTACAATGAGCAGTTCTTC. The chain combines TRBV29-1 with TRBJ2-1; 7 bases line up with TRBD2. This CDR3 is built from 14 residues. The V gene's germline CDR1 is SQVTM and CDR2 ANQGSEA. V lost 4 bases to trimming and J lost 2 bases; unmatched junction nucleotides: 5.

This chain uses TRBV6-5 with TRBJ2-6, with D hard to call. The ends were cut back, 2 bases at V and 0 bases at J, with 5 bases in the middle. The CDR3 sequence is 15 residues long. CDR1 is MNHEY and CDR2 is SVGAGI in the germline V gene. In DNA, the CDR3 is TGTGCCAGCAGTTACAGCGTCTCTGGGGCCAACGTCCTGACTTTC. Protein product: CASSYSVSGANVLTF.

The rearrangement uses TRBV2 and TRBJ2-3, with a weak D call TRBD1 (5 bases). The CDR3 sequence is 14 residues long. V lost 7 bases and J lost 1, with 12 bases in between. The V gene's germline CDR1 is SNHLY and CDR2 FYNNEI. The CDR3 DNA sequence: TGTGCCAGCATTCAGGGAAGAGGCACAGATACGCAGTATTTT. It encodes CASIQGRGTDTQYF.

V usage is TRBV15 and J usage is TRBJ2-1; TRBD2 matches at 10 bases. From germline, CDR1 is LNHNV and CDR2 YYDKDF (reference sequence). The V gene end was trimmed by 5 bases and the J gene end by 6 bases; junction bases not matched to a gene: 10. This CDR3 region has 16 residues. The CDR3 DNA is TGTGCCACCAGCGTTACTAGCGGGACATACCTCAATGAGCAGTTCTTC. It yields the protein CATSVTSGTYLNEQFF.

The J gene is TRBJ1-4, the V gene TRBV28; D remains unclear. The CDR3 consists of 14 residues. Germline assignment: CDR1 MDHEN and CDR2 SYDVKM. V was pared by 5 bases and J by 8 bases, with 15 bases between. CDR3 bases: TGTGCCAGCAGTCCGTCCCCACGCCGGGAAAAACTGTTTTTT. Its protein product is CASSPSPRREKLFF.

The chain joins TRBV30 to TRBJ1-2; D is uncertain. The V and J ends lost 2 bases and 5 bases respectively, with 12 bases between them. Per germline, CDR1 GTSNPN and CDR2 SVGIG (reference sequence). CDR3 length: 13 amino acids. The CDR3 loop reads CAWSSGSGYGYTF. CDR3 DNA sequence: TGTGCCTGGAGTTCGGGTTCCGGTTATGGCTACACCTTC.

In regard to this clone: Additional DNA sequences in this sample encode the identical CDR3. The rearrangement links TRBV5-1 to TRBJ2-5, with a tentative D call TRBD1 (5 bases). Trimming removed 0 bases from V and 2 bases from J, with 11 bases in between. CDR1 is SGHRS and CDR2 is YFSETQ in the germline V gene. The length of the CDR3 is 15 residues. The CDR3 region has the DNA TGCGCCAGCAGCTTGGGACAGACCGATCAAGAGACCCAGTACTTC. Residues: CASSLGQTDQETQYF.

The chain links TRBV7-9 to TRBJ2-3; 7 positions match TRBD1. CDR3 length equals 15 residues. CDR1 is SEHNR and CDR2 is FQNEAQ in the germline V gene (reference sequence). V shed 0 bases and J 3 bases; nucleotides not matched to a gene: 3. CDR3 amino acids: CASSLALDRTDTQYF. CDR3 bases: TGTGCCAGCAGCTTAGCATTGGACAGGACAGATACGCAGTATTTT.